The 21 T cell receptor beta chains below come from one sample, sequenced in a study of cytomegalovirus exposure and HLA in healthy donors. PCR used 60 Vbeta primers and 13 Jbeta primers. Assay: immunoSEQ multiplex PCR; the TCRdb copy retains only in-frame clones and omits some. This sample has about 140,000 clones; 75% to 90% occur once, and the top ten carry 1.2%. Sequencing was done on a sample of PBMCs. All receptors derive from a female donor in good health and CMV-seronegative.

V usage is TRBV15 and J usage is TRBJ2-5; D possibly corresponds to TRBD2 (5 bases). Germline V gene sequence: CDR1 LNHNV, CDR2 YYDKDF (reference sequence). The CDR3 is 13 residues long. The V end lost 3 bases, the J end lost 8 bases, and 13 bases lay between the germline ends. The CDR3 region is CATSREVSATQYF. The CDR3, as DNA: TGTGCCACCAGCAGGGAGGTGTCGGCCACCCAGTACTTC.

The rearrangement joins TRBV6-5 to TRBJ2-7; D might be TRBD2 (5 bases). V dropped 4 bases and J dropped 1 base, with 14 bases sitting between them. Germline lookup yields CDR1 MNHEY and CDR2 SVGAGI. CDR3 size: 15 residues. The CDR3 reads CASSFGLSGSYEQYF. The CDR3 coding sequence is TGTGCCAGCAGTTTTGGTCTATCGGGGTCCTACGAGCAGTACTTC.

The CDR3 DNA follows: TGTGCCGTGGGACAGGCGAACACCGGGGAGCTGTTTTTT. It is translated as CAVGQANTGELFF. The chain recombines TRBV7-9 with TRBJ2-2, with TRBD1 identical over 8 bases. This CDR3 has 13 residues. Germline trimming cut 11 bases from V and 0 bases from J; bases unmatched to any gene: 2. CDR1 is SEHNR and CDR2 is FQNEAQ in the germline V gene (reference sequence).

The V call is TRBV6-5, the J call TRBJ2-3; D is undetermined. The CDR3 is 13 amino acids. CDR1 is MNHEY, CDR2 SVGAGI, per germline. V was shortened by 6 bases and J by 1 base, with 8 bases between the two germline ends. CDR3 amino acids: CASRNGRTDTQYF. CDR3 bases: TGTGCCAGCAGAAATGGCCGCACAGATACGCAGTATTTT.

The chain is built from TRBV29-1 and TRBJ2-7; 10 bases agree with TRBD2. The V and J ends lost 4 bases and 6 bases, in that order; junction bases with no gene match: 6. This CDR3 region has 13 residues. Germline CDR1 and CDR2: SQVTM and ANQGSEA. The CDR3 sequence: CSVGLLAGAEQYF. The DNA for the CDR3 is TGCAGCGTTGGGCTCCTAGCGGGAGCCGAGCAGTACTTC.

This sequence joins TRBV6-5 and TRBJ2-7; tentative D call: TRBD1 (5 bases). Germline assignment: CDR1 MNHEY and CDR2 SVGAGI. The CDR3 covers 15 residues. The ends were cut back, 0 bases at V and 2 bases at J, with 11 bases in the middle. Here the CDR3 reads CASSYSSRAPYEQYF. The DNA for the CDR3 is TGTGCCAGCAGTTACTCAAGCAGGGCCCCCTACGAGCAGTACTTC.

This clone showed up just once. V and J are TRBV5-6 and TRBJ2-1, with 9 bases aligning to TRBD2. Per the germline V gene, CDR1 is SGHDT and CDR2 is YYEEEE. V was clipped by 0 bases and J by 7 bases; unmatched bases: 2. The CDR3 is made up of 14 amino acids. CDR3 protein: CASSLGLAGNEQFF. The DNA for the CDR3 is TGTGCCAGCAGCTTGGGGCTAGCGGGAAATGAGCAGTTCTTC.

This chain uses TRBV6-1 with TRBJ1-5; D may be TRBD1 (6 bases). The CDR3 sequence is 17 residues long. Per germline, CDR1 MNHNS and CDR2 SASEGT. Trimming shortened V by 2 bases and J by 0 bases, and 14 bases separated the two germline ends. This CDR3 reads CASSESIQGYSNQPQHF. Here the CDR3 DNA reads TGTGCCAGCAGTGAATCAATACAGGGTTATAGCAATCAGCCCCAGCATTTT.

The chain is built from TRBV29-1 and TRBJ2-7, with D possibly TRBD2 on 5 matching bases. Germline CDR1 SQVTM, CDR2 ANQGSEA. Trimming left V 4 bases short and J 0 bases short, with 22 bases between. The CDR3 spans 17 residues. The CDR3 loop reads CSVAPAGGSRSSYEQYF. The CDR3 DNA sequence: TGCAGCGTTGCCCCTGCGGGTGGCTCCCGGAGCTCCTACGAGCAGTACTTC.

J is TRBJ2-5 and V is TRBV5-1, with 10 bases lining up with TRBD2. The V gene end was trimmed by 0 bases and the J gene end by 2 bases; junction bases not matched to a gene: 13. The CDR3 has 19 residues. Germline V lookup: CDR1 SGHRS, CDR2 YFSETQ. CDR3 nucleotide sequence: TGCGCCAGCAGCTTGGCCCCCCTAGCGGGAGTAGGGGGGCAAGAGACCCAGTACTTC. Its protein product is CASSLAPLAGVGGQETQYF.

The rearrangement joins TRBV6-1 to TRBJ2-5; TRBD2 agrees at 7 bases. The V segment lost 3 bases and the J segment 7 bases; nucleotides outside the gene matches: 8. The CDR3 is 14 amino acids. Germline V lookup: CDR1 MNHNS, CDR2 SASEGT. The CDR3 region is CASSEPGLYATQYF. The CDR3 coding sequence is TGTGCCAGCAGTGAGCCGGGACTATACGCGACCCAGTACTTC.

The CDR3 DNA follows: TGTGCCAGCGGCTGGACTAGCGGGGCTCTCCAAGAGACCCAGTACTTC. Translated: CASGWTSGALQETQYF. The rearrangement joins TRBV5-8 to TRBJ2-5, with 12 bases aligning to TRBD2. With V trimmed by 7 bases and J by 1 base, 8 bases remained unmatched. The CDR3 consists of 16 residues. CDR1 and CDR2 (germline): SGHTS, YDEGEE.

The chain joins TRBV28 to TRBJ1-2; TRBD1 is a possible D gene (6 bases). Germline V lookup: CDR1 MDHEN, CDR2 SYDVKM. The CDR3 contains 14 residues. Trimming removed 5 bases from V and 4 bases from J, with 14 bases in between. The CDR3 is CASSPQGFTYGYTF. CDR3 nucleotide sequence: TGTGCCAGCAGTCCACAGGGTTTCACCTATGGCTACACCTTC.

The chain has TRBV7-9 and TRBJ2-7; TRBD1 agrees at 9 bases. The CDR3 consists of 16 residues. Germline lookup yields CDR1 SEHNR and CDR2 FQNEAQ (reference sequence). V was clipped by 4 bases and J by 5 bases; unmatched bases: 12. The CDR3 DNA reads as TGTGCCAGCAGCTCAATTCCCGGGACAGGGTCCCACGAGCAGTACTTC. Protein: CASSSIPGTGSHEQYF.

The chain is built from TRBV13 and TRBJ2-7; 7 bases fit TRBD1. CDR1 and CDR2 from the germline V gene are PRHDT and FYEKMQ (reference sequence). With V trimmed by 4 bases and J by 1 base, 1 base remained unmatched. The length of the CDR3 is 13 residues. CDR3 DNA: TGTGCCAGCAGCTGGGGACAGTCCTACGAGCAGTACTTC. Translated: CASSWGQSYEQYF.

The chain has TRBV4-1 and TRBJ2-1, with 11 bases aligning to TRBD2. V shed 0 bases and J 7 bases; nucleotides not matched to a gene: 11. The germline V gene has CDR1 MGHRA and CDR2 YSYEKL. CDR3 size: 18 residues. The CDR3 DNA follows: TGCGCCAGCAGCCAAGATGGGGGGGTAGCGGGAGGGACTAATGAGCAGTTCTTC. The encoded protein is CASSQDGGVAGGTNEQFF.

This chain uses TRBV29-1 with TRBJ1-1, with TRBD1 identical over 10 bases. CDR1 is SQVTM and CDR2 is ANQGSEA in the germline V gene. This CDR3 is built from 15 residues. With V trimmed by 7 bases and J by 0 bases, 8 bases remained unmatched. This CDR3 is CSAGDRGYMNTEAFF. The CDR3 nucleotides are TGCAGCGCCGGGGACAGGGGTTACATGAACACTGAAGCTTTCTTT.

The J gene is TRBJ2-1, the V gene TRBV19; 7 bases map to TRBD1. From germline, CDR1 is LNHDA and CDR2 SQIVND (reference sequence). The ends lost 4 bases at V and 0 bases at J; junction bases unmatched: 3. The CDR3 consists of 15 residues. The CDR3 loop reads CASSKQGSSYNEQFF. Written as DNA, the CDR3 is TGTGCCAGTAGTAAACAGGGGAGCTCCTACAATGAGCAGTTCTTC.

V usage is TRBV19 and J usage is TRBJ1-2, with a tentative D call TRBD1 (5 bases). The CDR3 totals 11 residues. Between the trimmed V and J ends, which lost 7 bases and 10 bases, there was a span of 13 bases. Germline V CDR1 and CDR2: LNHDA, SQIVND (reference sequence). CDR3 residues: CASTTGGVYTF. The CDR3 nucleotides are TGTGCCAGTACCACAGGTGGGGTCTACACCTTC.

The V and J genes are TRBV4-2 and TRBJ2-7; perhaps TRBD2 as D (5 bases). Germline V gene lookup returns CDR1 LGHNA and CDR2 YNFKEQ. The CDR3 is 15 amino acids. The V end was cut by 0 bases, the J end by 7 bases, with 16 bases between. CDR3 in DNA: TGTGCCAGCAGCCAAGAAGGGCGTTCTAGCCAGGAGCAGTACTTC. The encoded protein is CASSQEGRSSQEQYF.

The rearrangement uses TRBV9 and TRBJ1-1, with D uncertain. The germline V and J ends were trimmed by 2 bases and 0 bases, with 11 bases remaining between them. Germline CDR1 and CDR2: SGDLS and YYNGEE. The CDR3 consists of 15 residues. As DNA, the CDR3 is TGTGCCAGCAGCGTCCAAACAGTGGTGAACACTGAAGCTTTCTTT. Amino acids: CASSVQTVVNTEAFF.